This TCR beta chain is from a study of T cells after yellow fever vaccination. This CDR3 spans 14 amino acids. Trimming removed 1 base at V and 9 bases at J, with 16 bases between. CDR1 and CDR2 from the germline V gene are SGHNT and YYREEE (reference sequence). This clonotype appeared a few times. TCRdb itself ran the 5' RACE reads through MiXCR, one entry per CDR3 protein. Seen here are 250,000 to 300,000 distinct CDR3 sequences, around 5.3% observed once, and the top ten hold roughly 3.5%. This receptor was obtained from a man aged 18 to 30 who received the YFV17D yellow fever vaccine. This specimen was CD4+ T cells sorted from PBMCs, taken on the day of the yellow fever booster vaccination. The V and J genes are TRBV5-4 and TRBJ1-1; the D gene is possibly TRBD1 (5 bases). The DNA of the CDR3 is TGTGCCAGCAGCTTGTCCTCAGGGATAAAGCAAGCTTTCTTT. It is translated as CASSLSSGIKQAFF.